What follows are 9 T cell receptor beta chains derived from one specimen sequenced in a study of regulatory T cells in long-lasting Graves disease. With iRepertoire HTBI primers and Arm-PCR of CDR3 regions, TCR beta libraries were built. TCRdb re-analysed the multiplex PCR reads in MiXCR, keeping a single row per CDR3 protein. The sample lists roughly 300,000 distinct CDR3 sequences, 15% to 20% occurring once. Time point: persistent/refractory GD, antithyroid drugs over 5 years with positive TRAb. Extracted PBMC RNA gave rise to the TCR library. The input for sequencing was peripheral blood mononuclear cells (PBMCs), taken when the disease was refractory, from a patient treated with antithyroid drugs. These receptors were collected from a female donor with Graves disease.

This clonotype appeared many times. The chain joins TRBV28 to TRBJ2-7; D remains unclear. The CDR3 sequence is 13 residues long. Trimming took 5 bases from V and 4 from J, leaving 12 bases between them. Germline V gives CDR1 MDHEN, CDR2 SYDVKM. The CDR3 DNA reads as TGTGCCAGCAGTCCTTCCGGGCGATACGAGCAGTACTTC. Its protein is CASSPSGRYEQYF. Using reference TRBV28 and TRBJ2-7 for the parts outside the CDR3, the full variable domain is DVKVTQSSRYLVKRTGEKVFLECVQDMDHENMFWYRQDPGLGLRLIYFSYDVKMKEKGDIPEGYSVSREKKERFSLILESASTNQTSMYLCASSPSGRYEQYFGPGTRLTVT.

This clonotype was picked up many times. V and J are TRBV12-3 or TRBV12-4 and TRBJ1-1, with TRBD1 as a possible D gene (6 bases). This CDR3 is 15 amino acids long. The ends were cut back, 4 bases at V and 5 bases at J, with 17 bases in the middle. This CDR3 reads CASSYYRDPGTEAFF. CDR3 nucleotides: TGTGCCAGCAGTTACTACAGGGATCCAGGGACTGAAGCTTTCTTT.

This clonotype was counted a few times. The chain combines TRBV5-4 with TRBJ1-1; no clear D. The CDR3 contains 16 residues. Germline loops: CDR1 SGHNT, CDR2 YYREEE (reference sequence). V lost 0 bases and J 1 base, leaving 13 bases between the germline ends. The CDR3 sequence is CASSLGRQAGNTEAFF. The CDR3 DNA follows: TGTGCCAGCAGCTTGGGCCGGCAGGCTGGGAACACTGAAGCTTTCTTT.

This clonotype has a handful of counts. The DNA for the CDR3 is TGCGCCAGCAGCTACCGGACAGGATCCCTGAACACCGGGGAGCTGTTTTTT. Amino acid sequence: CASSYRTGSLNTGELFF. This chain uses TRBV5-1 with TRBJ2-2, with 7 nucleotides matching TRBD1. The CDR3 consists of 17 residues. Per germline, CDR1 SGHRS and CDR2 YFSETQ. V dropped 3 bases and J dropped 1; count of bases not matched to a gene: 9.

The CDR3 DNA follows: TGCAGTGCTAGATCCCCTAGCGGGAGGGTGGACATTCAGTACTTC. It encodes CSARSPSGRVDIQYF. The V gene is TRBV20-1, the J gene TRBJ2-4, with 12 bases identical to TRBD2. CDR3 length equals 15 residues. Per the germline V gene, CDR1 is DFQATT and CDR2 is SNEGSKA (reference sequence). V gave up 2 bases and J gave up 8 bases; unmatched junction bases: 7.

This clonotype was detected only a few times. The gene calls are TRBV30 and TRBJ1-5; 9 bases are shared with TRBD1. The ends lost 3 bases at V and 9 bases at J; junction bases unmatched: 6. Germline CDR1 reads GTSNPN; CDR2 reads SVGIG (reference sequence). The CDR3 is made up of 13 amino acids. CDR3: CAWSTGGFRPQHF. The CDR3 DNA reads TGTGCCTGGAGCACAGGGGGCTTTCGGCCCCAGCATTTT. Complete variable domain (other parts from reference TRBV30 and TRBJ1-5): SQTIHQWPATLVQPVGSPLSLECTVEGTSNPNLYWYRQAAGRGLQLLFYSVGIGQISSEVPQNLSASRPQDRQFILSSKKLLLSDSGFYLCAWSTGGFRPQHFGDGTRLSIL.

A note on this clonotype: One base separates it from a far larger clone, so it is likely a read error. The rearrangement uses TRBV5-6 and TRBJ1-1; D unclear. This CDR3 has 13 residues. The ends were cut back, 7 bases at V and 0 bases at J, with 10 bases in the middle. Germline V gene lookup returns CDR1 SGHDT and CDR2 YYEEEE. CDR3 nucleotide sequence: TGTGCCAGCCCGGTCCGCATGAACACTGAAGCTTTCTTT. Translation: CASPVRMNTEAFF.

The sample holds many counts of this clonotype. The chain joins TRBV6-5 to TRBJ2-5, with 7 positions matching TRBD1. This CDR3 comprises 17 residues. Germline V gene sequence: CDR1 MNHEY, CDR2 SVGAGI. V lost 2 bases, J lost 1 base, and 10 bases stayed unmatched. The CDR3 is CASSYGPGGVSQETQYF. For the CDR3, the DNA is TGTGCCAGCAGTTACGGTCCAGGGGGAGTTTCCCAAGAGACCCAGTACTTC.

Ten or more counts support this clonotype. The V call is TRBV28, the J call TRBJ2-5, with D tentatively TRBD1 (6 bases). Trimming shortened V by 5 bases and J by 2 bases, and 15 bases separated the two germline ends. In germline, CDR1 is MDHEN, CDR2 SYDVKM. This CDR3 is 15 amino acids long. The chain's CDR3 is CASSDLRGPQETQYF. CDR3 in DNA: TGTGCCAGCAGTGATCTCAGGGGCCCGCAAGAGACCCAGTACTTC.